This T cell receptor beta chain was obtained from a study of identical twins. General study findings and limits: The authors drew conclusions from cross-sectional statistical analysis rather than following the same donors. Out-of-frame beta sequences exhibited a weaker degree of excess twin sharing.

Each CDR3 protein is one row after TCRdb ran MiXCR on the 5' RACE reads. The sample lists 400,000 to 600,000 distinct CDR3 sequences, approximately 20% seen once, with 0.45% to 0.5% in the top ten. Notes on this clonotype: Antigen: not known.

Healthy Caucasians were all of the donors. CDR1 and CDR2 from the germline V gene are MDHEN and SYDVKM. V was cut by 5 bases and J by 7 bases, with 17 bases left in between. CDR3 length equals 14 residues. These data were also reused for a study on yellow fever vaccine responses in identical twins.

Sequenced: CD4+ T cells sorted from blood. V is TRBV28 and J is TRBJ2-5; D uncertain. This clonotype originated in a young woman in good health. Here the CDR3 reads CASSPDRIKGTQYF. The CDR3 region has the DNA TGTGCCAGCAGTCCCGACCGAATAAAGGGGACCCAGTACTTC. The full variable domain, in which reference TRBV28 and TRBJ2-5 provide the parts outside the CDR3, is DVKVTQSSRYLVKRTGEKVFLECVQDMDHENMFWYRQDPGLGLRLIYFSYDVKMKEKGDIPEGYSVSREKKERFSLILESASTNQTSMYLCASSPDRIKGTQYFGPGTRLLVL.